Below are 10 T cell receptor beta chains sequenced from a single sample in a study of T cells after yellow fever vaccination. TCRdb independently ran MiXCR on the 5' RACE reads; one entry per CDR3 protein. The sample shows approximately 300,000 distinct CDR3 sequences, roughly 10% of them seen only once. The source material was CD4+ T cells sorted from PBMCs, sampled 45 days after the yellow fever booster vaccination. Every receptor here comes from a man younger than 35 who received the YFV17D yellow fever vaccine.

This sequence joins TRBV9 and TRBJ1-3; D remains ambiguous. Trimming cost V 0 bases and J 0 bases, with 7 bases left between them. The CDR3 extends over 15 amino acids. CDR1 is SGDLS and CDR2 is YYNGEE in the germline V gene. This chain's CDR3 is CASSVESGSGNTIYF. CDR3 sequence (DNA): TGTGCCAGCAGCGTAGAATCAGGCTCTGGAAACACCATATATTTT.

This chain uses TRBV10-1 with TRBJ1-3; TRBD1 might be the D (6 bases). Germline CDR1 reads WNHNN; CDR2 reads SYGVQD (reference sequence). Between the trimmed V and J ends, which lost 4 bases and 2 bases, there was a span of 6 bases. The CDR3 is made up of 13 amino acids. The CDR3 sequence is CASSGTAGNTIYF. The CDR3 nucleotides are TGCGCCAGCAGTGGGACAGCTGGAAACACCATATATTTT.

In its sample, this clonotype was seen many times. The chain recombines TRBV11-2 with TRBJ2-2; D unclear. The germline V and J ends were trimmed by 1 base and 4 bases, with 10 bases remaining between them. CDR3 length: 15 amino acids. Per germline, CDR1 SGHAT and CDR2 FQNNGV. The CDR3 spells CASSLVAHSTGELFF. As DNA, the CDR3 is TGTGCCAGCAGCTTAGTAGCACACTCCACCGGGGAGCTGTTTTTT.

This clonotype has more than one count but fewer than ten. This chain joins TRBV6-5 and TRBJ1-6, with TRBD1 identical over 7 bases. The CDR3 sequence is 15 residues long. The trim removed 0 bases at V and 8 bases at J, leaving 4 bases unmatched. Germline CDR1 is MNHEY and CDR2 is SVGAGI. Here the CDR3 reads CASSYSTGQDSPLHF. DNA for the CDR3: TGTGCCAGCAGTTACTCGACCGGACAGGATTCACCCCTCCACTTT.

CDR3 nucleotide sequence: TGTGCCAGCAGCTTCGGACAGGGGATCGGCTACACCTTC. Amino acid sequence: CASSFGQGIGYTF. The chain recombines TRBV7-3 with TRBJ1-2; 9 nucleotides align to TRBD1. The CDR3 spans 13 residues. Per germline, CDR1 SGHTA and CDR2 FQGTGA. J was trimmed by 8 bases and V by 3 bases; bases with no gene match: 4.

This clonotype was observed a handful of times. The CDR3 region has the DNA TGCGCCAGCAGCAGCGGACGGACAAATACGCAGTATTTT. Protein: CASSSGRTNTQYF. The chain recombines TRBV5-1 with TRBJ2-3; either TRBD1 or TRBD2 may fit D (5 bases each). V dropped 4 bases and J dropped 7 bases, with 13 bases sitting between them. The CDR3 is 13 amino acids. In germline, CDR1 is SGHRS, CDR2 YFSETQ.

This clonotype appeared a few times. The chain recombines TRBV18 with TRBJ1-2; D is unresolved. This CDR3 contains 13 residues. Germline V CDR1 and CDR2: KGHSH, LQKENI. V dropped 6 bases and J dropped 2 bases, with 10 bases sitting between them. CDR3 loop: CASSFSDNYGYTF. The CDR3 DNA reads as TGTGCCAGCTCCTTTTCGGACAACTATGGCTACACCTTC. The variable domain in full, completed from reference TRBV18 and TRBJ1-2, reads NAGVMQNPRHLVRRRGQEARLRCSPMKGHSHVYWYRQLPEEGLKFMVYLQKENIIDESGMPKERFSAEFPKEGPSILRIQQVVRGDSAAYFCASSFSDNYGYTFGSGTRLTVV.

The V and J genes are TRBV2 and TRBJ2-3; tentative D call: TRBD1 (5 bases). Trimming took off 8 bases at V and 5 bases at J, with 17 bases between the two ends. Per the germline V gene, CDR1 is SNHLY and CDR2 is FYNNEI. The CDR3 runs to 14 residues. CDR3 residues: CASQKGVGGDTQYF. The DNA of the CDR3 is TGTGCCAGCCAAAAAGGGGTGGGTGGAGATACGCAGTATTTT.

In its sample, this clonotype was seen a few times. The DNA of the CDR3 is TGCGCCAGCAGCTTACGAGTTCGGGAGCAGTTCTTC. This encodes CASSLRVREQFF. V and J are TRBV5-1 and TRBJ2-1, with D unclear. Germline loops: CDR1 SGHRS, CDR2 YFSETQ. The V end lost 2 bases, the J end lost 10 bases, and 10 bases lay between the germline ends. This CDR3 is 12 amino acids long.

This clonotype was picked up a small number of times. This rearrangement joins TRBV2 to TRBJ1-1; D remains ambiguous. The length of the CDR3 is 13 residues. V dropped 7 bases and J dropped 4 bases, with 13 bases sitting between them. Germline CDR1 reads SNHLY; CDR2 reads FYNNEI. DNA of the CDR3: TGTGCCAGCATGGAAAGGGAGGCCACTGAAGCTTTCTTT. It yields the protein CASMEREATEAFF. Full variable domain (missing parts from reference TRBV2 and TRBJ1-1): EPEVTQTPSHQVTQMGQEVILRCVPISNHLYFYWYRQILGQKVEFLVSFYNNEISEKSEIFDDQFSVERPDGSNFTLKIRSTKLEDSAMYFCASMEREATEAFFGQGTRLTVV.